The T cell receptor beta chain under discussion was sequenced for a study of T cells in Graves' hyperthyroidism and ophthalmopathy. The study's findings and limits: Blood also held most thyroid clonotypes expanded beyond 0.001.

Concerning this clonotype itself: The antigen is undetermined.

Looked up from germline, CDR1 is KGHDR and CDR2 is SFDVKD. V was clipped by 3 bases and J by 3 bases, with 11 bases between them. There are 15 residues in the CDR3. Amplification targeted TCR beta CDR3 regions from RNA transcripts. Primed by the HTBI set, a first-round RT-PCR was run on the TCR CDR3. Each CDR3 protein is one row after TCRdb ran MiXCR on the multiplex PCR reads. The data hold roughly 530,000 distinct CDR3 sequences, with roughly 17% observed a single time. Fresh 10 ml peripheral blood yielded PBMCs. This sequence originates from a woman under 30 with Graves' ophthalmopathy. This chain connects TRBV24-1 to TRBJ1-5; D ambiguous. Material for sequencing was blood. As DNA, the CDR3 is TGTGCCACCAGTGATCCCGCGGCACCCAATCAGCCCCAGCATTTT. Translating gives CATSDPAAPNQPQHF.